Listed below are T cell receptor beta chains from one sample, sequenced in a study of blood T cells in healthy people across ages. Using its own MiXCR run on the 5' RACE reads, TCRdb lists one record per CDR3 protein. The sample has hundreds of thousands of distinct CDR3 sequences; roughly 64% are singletons. The specimen sequenced was blood. The receptors were sampled from a man in his thirties or forties in good health. CDR3s include the opening cysteine and the closing phenylalanine or tryptophan. A D gene is named only where the DNA matches it firmly. Rows give clone size only sometimes, using once, few, many, or a class for an expanded clone.

J gene,V gene,D gene,clone size,CDR3 DNA,CDR3 protein
TRBJ2-7,TRBV7-2,TRBD1,.,TGTGCCAGCAGCTTAGGGACAGGGAGCCGCGAGCAGTACTTC,CASSLGTGSREQYF
TRBJ1-2,TRBV7-9,TRBD1,.,TGTGCCAGCAGAGCCTTAAGGGGGCCAGACTATGGCTACACCTTC,CASRALRGPDYGYTF
TRBJ2-3,TRBV11-2,.,many,TGTGCCAGCAGACCCCTCGAACGGGAAGTCTTCACAGATACGCAGTATTTT,CASRPLEREVFTDTQYF
TRBJ1-2,TRBV21-1,.,.,TGTGCCAGCAGCAAAGCTCTCACTAACTATGGCTACACCTTC,CASSKALTNYGYTF
TRBJ2-7,TRBV20-1,.,.,TGCAGTGCAACCGGGCAAATAGAGCAGTACTTC,CSATGQIEQYF
TRBJ2-1,TRBV4-1,TRBD1,.,TGCGCCAGCAGCCCCTACGCCCCCGGGACAGACAATGAGCAGTTCTTC,CASSPYAPGTDNEQFF
TRBJ2-1,TRBV30,TRBD2,.,TGTGCCTGGAAGGGACTAGCGGTCTTGTTCTTC,CAWKGLAVLFF
TRBJ1-2,TRBV20-1,.,.,TGCAGTGCTTCTTCCGGCCCCGGGACGATTTTAATCGGCACCTTC,CSASSGPGTILIGTF
TRBJ2-1,TRBV29-1,TRBD2,.,TGCAGCCATAGCGGGGGGGCCAGTCGCCAGTTCTTC,CSHSGGASRQFF
TRBJ2-7,TRBV2,.,.,TGTGCCAGCAGTGCAGACAAGTACTACTACGAGCAGTACTTC,CASSADKYYYEQYF
TRBJ2-7,TRBV6-2/TRBV6-3,.,few,TGTGCCAGCCAAGAATCCCCCTACGAGCAGTACTTC,CASQESPYEQYF
TRBJ2-1,TRBV13,.,.,TGTGCCAGCAGCTCGCGTATTAGGCCTGAGCAGTTCTTC,CASSSRIRPEQFF
TRBJ2-1,TRBV7-7,TRBD2,.,TGTGCTAGCAGCCGTTTGCCCAGTCCGGGACTAGGTCTGTACAATGAGCAGTTCTTC,CASSRLPSPGLGLYNEQFF
TRBJ2-7,TRBV20-1,TRBD1,.,TGCAGTGCTCAAGACTCCGACAGGGGAAATCACGAGCAGTACTTC,CSAQDSDRGNHEQYF
TRBJ2-7,TRBV2,.,.,TGTGCCAGTGTCCTGGAAACCTACGAGCAGTACTTC,CASVLETYEQYF
TRBJ2-4,TRBV25-1,.,few,TGTGCCAGCAGTTCAAGCGGCGGCAAAAACATTCAGTACTTC,CASSSSGGKNIQYF
TRBJ2-7,TRBV10-3,.,.,TGTGCCATCAGTGTATCCGAGCACAGCTCCTACGAGCAGTACTTC,CAISVSEHSSYEQYF
TRBJ2-7,TRBV7-9,TRBD2,.,TGTGCCAGCAGCTCTGGACTAGCGGGGTATATTTCCGAGCAGTACTTC,CASSSGLAGYISEQYF
TRBJ1-2,TRBV20-1,TRBD1,.,TGCAGTGCCCAGGCCCGGGACAGCTCGTATGGCTACACCTTC,CSAQARDSSYGYTF
TRBJ1-2,TRBV30,.,.,TGTGCCTGGAAGCCGGACTATGGCTACACCTTC,CAWKPDYGYTF
TRBJ2-3,TRBV27,.,.,TGTGCCAGCAGTCCCGAACCGGGACACCTCACAGATACGCAGTATTTT,CASSPEPGHLTDTQYF
TRBJ2-3,TRBV28,.,few,TGTGCCAGCAGTTTATACCTAGCGACAGATACGCAGTATTTT,CASSLYLATDTQYF
TRBJ2-5,TRBV5-1,TRBD1,.,TGTGCCAGCAGTGTGACCCGGGACAGCCAAGAGACCCAGTACTTC,CASSVTRDSQETQYF
TRBJ2-5,TRBV29-1,.,few,TGCAGCGTTGAGCACAGACAAGAGACCCAGTACTTC,CSVEHRQETQYF
TRBJ2-7,TRBV15,.,.,TGTGCCACCAGCAGAGCGGCGGGATCCTACGAGCAGTACTTC,CATSRAAGSYEQYF
TRBJ2-1,TRBV7-8,.,once,TGTGCCAGCAGCCCATATGGGGACAATGAGCAGTTCTTC,CASSPYGDNEQFF
TRBJ1-2,TRBV9,.,few,TGTGCCAGCAGCTCCCACGGGGGGGGACCCCTCAGAGGCTACACCTTC,CASSSHGGGPLRGYTF
TRBJ1-2,TRBV7-2,TRBD1,.,TGTGCCAGCAGCTTAGACGGGACAGACTATGGCTACACCTTC,CASSLDGTDYGYTF
TRBJ1-3,TRBV7-6,.,.,TGTGCCAGCATCCGGGGAGGGGGGTCGAACACCATATATTTT,CASIRGGGSNTIYF
TRBJ2-1,TRBV12-3/TRBV12-4,TRBD2,.,TGTGCCAGCAGTTTAAGCGGGACTTTCTACAATGAGCAGTTCTTC,CASSLSGTFYNEQFF
TRBJ2-5,TRBV9,TRBD2,once,TGTGCCAGCAGCGTAAGCGGGGTGGAGACCCAGTACTTC,CASSVSGVETQYF
TRBJ2-1,TRBV4-1,.,.,TGCGCCAGCAGCCAAGAGGGGCTAGCGTACAATGAGCAGTTCTTC,CASSQEGLAYNEQFF
TRBJ2-5,TRBV6-2/TRBV6-3,.,.,TGTGCCAGCAGTCCCTACCTGCTAGGCGAAGAGACCCAGTACTTC,CASSPYLLGEETQYF
TRBJ1-6,TRBV19,.,few,TGTGCCAGTAGTAAGGCTTGGCTGATGAGCTCCTATAATTCACCCCTCCACTTT,CASSKAWLMSSYNSPLHF
TRBJ1-6,TRBV20-1,.,.,TGCAGTGCCCCGGACGGTTTAAATTCACCCCTCCACTTT,CSAPDGLNSPLHF
TRBJ2-7,TRBV7-9,TRBD2,.,TGTGCCAGCACCGGGGACTTGGGAGGGTACGAGCAGTACTTC,CASTGDLGGYEQYF